This entry lists 7 T cell receptor beta chains sequenced from one sample in a study of cytomegalovirus exposure and HLA in healthy donors. This PCR relied on a set of 60 Vbeta primers and 13 Jbeta primers. Generated by immunoSEQ multiplex PCR, the TCRdb table keeps only in-frame clones and is missing some. Here the sample table reports 150,000 or so clones. Sequencing used PBMCs. The receptors shown here come from a woman aged 55-69 years in good health and CMV-seronegative.

The gene calls are TRBV2 and TRBJ2-2; 7 bases match TRBD2. This CDR3 has 16 residues. Germline values: CDR1 SNHLY, CDR2 FYNNEI. With V trimmed by 5 bases and J by 2 bases, 8 bases remained unmatched. DNA for the CDR3: TGTGCCAGCAGTCTTTATGGACTAGACAACACCGGGGAGCTGTTTTTT. Its translation: CASSLYGLDNTGELFF.

A note on this clone: Other DNA variants within this sample encode the same CDR3. The chain uses TRBV5-1 and TRBJ2-1, with 8 nucleotides matching TRBD2. The CDR3 extends over 12 amino acids. In germline, CDR1 is SGHRS, CDR2 YFSETQ. V was clipped by 4 bases and J by 9 bases; unmatched bases: 3. The CDR3 DNA reads as TGCGCCAGCAGCCTGAGCGGGGGTGAGCAGTTCTTC. Its translation is CASSLSGGEQFF.

The chain links TRBV11-2 to TRBJ1-1, with a weak D call TRBD1 (5 bases). Germline V gives CDR1 SGHAT, CDR2 FQNNGV. The germline V and J ends were trimmed by 3 bases and 1 base, with 9 bases remaining between them. The CDR3 is made up of 14 amino acids. The CDR3 DNA reads TGTGCCAGCAGCTTTTCGGGGGGGAACACTGAAGCTTTCTTT. It is translated as CASSFSGGNTEAFF.

The chain employs TRBV4-1 and TRBJ2-1; D may be TRBD2 (6 bases). The germline V gene encodes CDR1 MGHRA and CDR2 YSYEKL. Trimming removed 4 bases at V and 3 bases at J, with 7 bases between. This CDR3 spans 13 amino acids. The CDR3 DNA follows: TGCGCCAGCAGCCGGGACTTCTACAATGAGCAGTTCTTC. Its translation: CASSRDFYNEQFF.

V usage is TRBV7-2 and J usage is TRBJ1-1; D remains unclear. Trimming pared 1 base from V and 4 bases from J, leaving 7 bases between. This CDR3 has 13 amino acids. Germline CDR1 reads SGHTA; CDR2 reads FQGNSA. The CDR3 DNA is TGTGCCAGCAGCTTAGTGGGGAGCACTGAAGCTTTCTTT. Protein sequence: CASSLVGSTEAFF.

CDR3 DNA sequence: TGTGCCAGCAGCAAAGGGGTAATTGGGGATTCACCCCTCCACTTT. This gives the protein CASSKGVIGDSPLHF. The rearrangement links TRBV9 to TRBJ1-6; the D gene is possibly TRBD1 (5 bases). Germline V CDR1 and CDR2: SGDLS, YYNGEE. CDR3 size: 15 residues. V was shortened by 4 bases and J by 8 bases, with 16 bases between the two germline ends.

The chain carries TRBV19 and TRBJ1-5; no firm D call. CDR1 LNHDA and CDR2 SQIVND come from the germline V gene (reference sequence). The CDR3 is 16 residues long. Deletions cut 4 bases from V and 0 bases from J, with 13 bases between. As DNA, the CDR3 is TGTGCCAGTAGTACCGGGAGATCGAATAGCAATCAGCCCCAGCATTTT. Its protein is CASSTGRSNSNQPQHF. Drawing the rest from reference TRBV19 and TRBJ1-5, the complete variable domain is DGGITQSPKYLFRKEGQNVTLSCEQNLNHDAMYWYRQDPGQGLRLIYYSQIVNDFQKGDIAEGYSVSREKKESFPLTVTSAQKNPTAFYLCASSTGRSNSNQPQHFGDGTRLSIL.